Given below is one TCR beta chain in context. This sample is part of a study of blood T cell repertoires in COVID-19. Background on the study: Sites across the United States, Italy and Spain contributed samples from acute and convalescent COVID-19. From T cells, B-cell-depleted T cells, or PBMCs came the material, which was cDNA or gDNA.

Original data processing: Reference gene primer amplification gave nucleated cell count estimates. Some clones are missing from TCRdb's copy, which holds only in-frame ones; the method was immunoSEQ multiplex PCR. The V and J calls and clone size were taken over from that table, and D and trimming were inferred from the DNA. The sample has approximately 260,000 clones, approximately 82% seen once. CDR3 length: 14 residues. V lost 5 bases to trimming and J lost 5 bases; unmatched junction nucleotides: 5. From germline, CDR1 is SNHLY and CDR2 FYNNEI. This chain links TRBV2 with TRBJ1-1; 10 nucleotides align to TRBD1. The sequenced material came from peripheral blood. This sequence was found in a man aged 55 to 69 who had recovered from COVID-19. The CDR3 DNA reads TGTGCCAGCAGTATACGACAGGGGGCGACTGAAGCTTTCTTT. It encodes CASSIRQGATEAFF.